This T cell receptor (beta chain) was identified in a study of blood T cell repertoires in COVID-19. Study-wide background: Sites across the United States, Italy and Spain contributed samples from acute and convalescent COVID-19.

From germline, CDR1 is SNHLY and CDR2 FYNNEI. The CDR3 has 13 residues. Trimming removed 8 bases at V and 3 bases at J, with 14 bases between. Data came from immunoSEQ multiplex PCR; TCRdb stores just in-frame clones and leaves some out. The repertoire has 250,000 or so clones, approximately 90% of them found once; the top ten carry approximately 4%. The sample consisted of PBMCs or T cells enriched from blood (not recorded which). This chain connects TRBV2 to TRBJ2-7, with D perhaps TRBD1 (6 bases). The TCR sequence derives from a young woman with acute COVID-19. The CDR3 here is CASVSYRVYEQYF. The CDR3 bases are TGTGCCAGCGTCTCCTACAGGGTCTACGAGCAGTACTTC.